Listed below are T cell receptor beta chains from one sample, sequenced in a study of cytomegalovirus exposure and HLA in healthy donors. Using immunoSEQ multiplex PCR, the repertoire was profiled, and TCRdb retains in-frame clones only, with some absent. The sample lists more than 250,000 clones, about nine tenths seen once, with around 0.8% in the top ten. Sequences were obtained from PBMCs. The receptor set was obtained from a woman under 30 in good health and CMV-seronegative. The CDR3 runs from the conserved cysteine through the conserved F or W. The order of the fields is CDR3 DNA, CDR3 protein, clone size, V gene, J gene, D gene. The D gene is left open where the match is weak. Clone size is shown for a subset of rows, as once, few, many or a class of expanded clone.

CDR3nt: TGCACCAGCAGCCAAGTAGGGCGGGAGGCCCAGGACAATGAGCAGTTCTTC
CDR3aa: CTSSQVGREAQDNEQFF
abundance: .
v_gene: TRBV1
j_gene: TRBJ2-1
d_gene: .

CDR3nt: TGTGCCAGCAGCTGGACTAGCGCCGACCCTTACAATGAGCAGTTCTTC
CDR3aa: CASSWTSADPYNEQFF
abundance: .
v_gene: TRBV7-3
j_gene: TRBJ2-1
d_gene: TRBD2

CDR3nt: TGTGCCAGCAGCCGGACAGGGGGTGGTCAGCCCCAGCATTTT
CDR3aa: CASSRTGGGQPQHF
abundance: .
v_gene: TRBV6-5
j_gene: TRBJ1-5
d_gene: TRBD1

CDR3nt: TGTGCCAGCAGCCAAGTTGGCGGTCCGACTGGGGCCAACGTCCTGACTTTC
CDR3aa: CASSQVGGPTGANVLTF
abundance: .
v_gene: TRBV4-2
j_gene: TRBJ2-6
d_gene: .

CDR3nt: TGTGCCATCAGTGAGTCGGCTAGCAATCCAGAGACCCAGTACTTC
CDR3aa: CAISESASNPETQYF
abundance: .
v_gene: TRBV10-3
j_gene: TRBJ2-5
d_gene: .

CDR3nt: TGTGCCAGCAGTCCGGGGCGGCAGGGGTGGGCCTACGAGCAGTACTTC
CDR3aa: CASSPGRQGWAYEQYF
abundance: .
v_gene: TRBV27
j_gene: TRBJ2-7
d_gene: .

CDR3nt: TGTGCCAGTAGTATCTGGGGCCTGAACACTGAAGCTTTCTTT
CDR3aa: CASSIWGLNTEAFF
abundance: .
v_gene: TRBV19
j_gene: TRBJ1-1
d_gene: .

CDR3nt: TGCGCCAGCAGCTTGGGAACCCTGAGGGATGAAAAACTGTTTTTT
CDR3aa: CASSLGTLRDEKLFF
abundance: .
v_gene: TRBV5-1
j_gene: TRBJ1-4
d_gene: .

CDR3nt: TGTGCCAGCAGTTCCGCAGGGAACTATGGCTACACCTTC
CDR3aa: CASSSAGNYGYTF
abundance: .
v_gene: TRBV27
j_gene: TRBJ1-2
d_gene: .

CDR3nt: TGTGCCAGCAGTGAAACAGATGTCGGGGCCAACGTCCTGACTTTC
CDR3aa: CASSETDVGANVLTF
abundance: .
v_gene: TRBV6-1
j_gene: TRBJ2-6
d_gene: .

CDR3nt: TGTGCCAGCAGCCCAGGACTAGCCTACGAGCAGTACTTC
CDR3aa: CASSPGLAYEQYF
abundance: .
v_gene: TRBV2
j_gene: TRBJ2-7
d_gene: TRBD2

CDR3nt: TGTGCCAGCAGTTACCCCGGGAGTCGGACCTACGAGCAGTACTTC
CDR3aa: CASSYPGSRTYEQYF
abundance: once
v_gene: TRBV6-6
j_gene: TRBJ2-7
d_gene: .

CDR3nt: TGTGCCACCAGCAGAGACCCAGGGGGCCAAGAGACCCAGTACTTC
CDR3aa: CATSRDPGGQETQYF
abundance: .
v_gene: TRBV15
j_gene: TRBJ2-5
d_gene: TRBD1

CDR3nt: TGTGCCAGCAGCCAAGATTCAGGGACAGCCTATGGCTACACCTTC
CDR3aa: CASSQDSGTAYGYTF
abundance: few
v_gene: TRBV4-2
j_gene: TRBJ1-2
d_gene: TRBD1

CDR3nt: TGTGCCAGCAGTTATGGGCAGGCTCCCTACAATGAGCAGTTCTTC
CDR3aa: CASSYGQAPYNEQFF
abundance: .
v_gene: TRBV6-5
j_gene: TRBJ2-1
d_gene: .